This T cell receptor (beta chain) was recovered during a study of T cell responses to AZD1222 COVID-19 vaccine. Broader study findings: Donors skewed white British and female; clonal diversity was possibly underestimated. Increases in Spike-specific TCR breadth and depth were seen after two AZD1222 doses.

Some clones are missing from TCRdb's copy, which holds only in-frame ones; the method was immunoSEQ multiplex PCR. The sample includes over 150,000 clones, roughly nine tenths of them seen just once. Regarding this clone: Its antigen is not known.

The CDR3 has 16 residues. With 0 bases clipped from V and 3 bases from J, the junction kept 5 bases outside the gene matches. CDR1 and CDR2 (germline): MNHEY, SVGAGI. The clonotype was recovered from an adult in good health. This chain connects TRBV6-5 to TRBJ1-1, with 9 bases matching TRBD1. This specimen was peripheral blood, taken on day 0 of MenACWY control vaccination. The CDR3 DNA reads TGTGCCAGCAGTTACTCGAGAGGGACAGGGCACACTGAAGCTTTCTTT. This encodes CASSYSRGTGHTEAFF.